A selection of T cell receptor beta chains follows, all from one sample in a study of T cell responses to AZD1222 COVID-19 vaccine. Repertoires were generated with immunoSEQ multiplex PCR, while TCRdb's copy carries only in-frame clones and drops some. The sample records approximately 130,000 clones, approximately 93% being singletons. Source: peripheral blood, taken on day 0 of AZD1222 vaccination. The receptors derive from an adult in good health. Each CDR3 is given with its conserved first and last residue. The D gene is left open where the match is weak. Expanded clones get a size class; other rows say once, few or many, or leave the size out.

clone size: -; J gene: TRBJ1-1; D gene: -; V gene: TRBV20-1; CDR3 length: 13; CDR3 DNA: TGCAGTGCTAGTTGGGGTAAGAACACTGAAGCTTTCTTT; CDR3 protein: CSASWGKNTEAFF
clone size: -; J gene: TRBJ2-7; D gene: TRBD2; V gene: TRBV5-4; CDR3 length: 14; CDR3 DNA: TGTGCCAGCAGCCAAGGGGGACTAGCGAGCGAGCAGTACTTC; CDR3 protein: CASSQGGLASEQYF
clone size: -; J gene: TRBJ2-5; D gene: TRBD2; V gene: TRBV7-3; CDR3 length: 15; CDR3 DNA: TGTGCCAGCAGCTTATTTGCGGGAGAAGAAGAGACCCAGTACTTC; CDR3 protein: CASSLFAGEEETQYF
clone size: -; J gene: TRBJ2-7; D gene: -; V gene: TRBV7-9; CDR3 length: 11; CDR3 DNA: TGTGCCAGCAGCCACAGGAACGAGCAGTACTTC; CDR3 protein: CASSHRNEQYF
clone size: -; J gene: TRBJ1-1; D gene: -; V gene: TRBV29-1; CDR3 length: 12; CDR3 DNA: TGCAGCGCCCTACAGGTAAACACTGAAGCTTTCTTT; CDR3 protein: CSALQVNTEAFF
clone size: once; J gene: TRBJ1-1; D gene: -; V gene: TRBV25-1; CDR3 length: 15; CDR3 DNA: TGTGCCAGCAGTGACGGTCTGCCATTGAGCACTGAAGCTTTCTTT; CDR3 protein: CASSDGLPLSTEAFF
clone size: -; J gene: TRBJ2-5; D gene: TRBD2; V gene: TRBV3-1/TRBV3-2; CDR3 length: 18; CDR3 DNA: TGTGCCAGCAGCCAAGGACTAGCGGGAGAGGGGACAGGTGAGACCCAGTACTTC; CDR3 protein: CASSQGLAGEGTGETQYF
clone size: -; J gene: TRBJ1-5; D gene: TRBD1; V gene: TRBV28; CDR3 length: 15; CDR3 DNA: TGTGCCATACGTCCGGCCCAGGGGGGATATCAGCCCCAGCATTTT; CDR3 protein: CAIRPAQGGYQPQHF
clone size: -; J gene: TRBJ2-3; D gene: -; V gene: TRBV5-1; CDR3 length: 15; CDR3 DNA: TGCGCCAGCAGGAACGGGGGTGTGCGATTGGATACGCAGTATTTT; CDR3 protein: CASRNGGVRLDTQYF
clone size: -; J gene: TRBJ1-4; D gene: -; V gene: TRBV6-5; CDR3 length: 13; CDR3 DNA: TGTGCCATTTCCGGTGGGGGCTCTGAAAAACTGTTTTTT; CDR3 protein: CAISGGGSEKLFF
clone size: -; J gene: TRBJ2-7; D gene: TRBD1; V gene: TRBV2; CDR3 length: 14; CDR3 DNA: TGTGCCCGATTATACGGGACAGTCACCTACGAGCAGTACTTC; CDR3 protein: CARLYGTVTYEQYF
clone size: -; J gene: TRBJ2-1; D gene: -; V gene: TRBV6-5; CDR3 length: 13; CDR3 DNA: TGTGCCAGCAGTTACGGGAATTGGGATGAGCAGTTCTTC; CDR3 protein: CASSYGNWDEQFF
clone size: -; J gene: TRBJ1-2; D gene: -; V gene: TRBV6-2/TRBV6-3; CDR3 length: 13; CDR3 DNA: TGTGCCAGCAGTTACGTACAGGGAAACGGCTACACCTTC; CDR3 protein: CASSYVQGNGYTF
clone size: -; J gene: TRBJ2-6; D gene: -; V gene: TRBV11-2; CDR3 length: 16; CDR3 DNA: TGTGCCAGCAGCTTATACAGCAGCTCTGGGGCCAACGTCCTGACTTTC; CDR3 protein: CASSLYSSSGANVLTF
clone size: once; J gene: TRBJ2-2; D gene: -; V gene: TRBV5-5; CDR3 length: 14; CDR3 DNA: TGTGCCAGCAGCTTGGAAGGGAAGAACAGGGAGCTGTTTTTT; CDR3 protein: CASSLEGKNRELFF
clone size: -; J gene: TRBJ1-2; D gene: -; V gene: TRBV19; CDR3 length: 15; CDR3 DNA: TGTGCCAGTAGTATAGATCTCTCTAGGGCCGAAGGCTACACCTTC; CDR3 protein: CASSIDLSRAEGYTF
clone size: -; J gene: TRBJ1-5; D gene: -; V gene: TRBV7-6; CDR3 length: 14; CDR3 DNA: TGTGCCAGCAGCTTAGGAACCCCTACGGAGCCCCAGCATTTT; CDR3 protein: CASSLGTPTEPQHF
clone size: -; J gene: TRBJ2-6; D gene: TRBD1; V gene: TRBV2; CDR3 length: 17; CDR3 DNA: TGTGCCAGCAGGGATGACAGGGGCTACTCTGGGGCCAACGTCCTGACTTTC; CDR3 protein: CASRDDRGYSGANVLTF
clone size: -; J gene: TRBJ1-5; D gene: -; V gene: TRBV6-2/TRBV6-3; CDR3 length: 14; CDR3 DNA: TGTGCCAGCAGTTACTCTGGGGACGAGCAGCCCCAGCATTTT; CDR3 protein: CASSYSGDEQPQHF
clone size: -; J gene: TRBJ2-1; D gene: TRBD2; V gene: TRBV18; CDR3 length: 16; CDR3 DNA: TGTGCCAGCTCACCACCGGGCCTAGCGGGAGACAATGAGCAGTTCTTC; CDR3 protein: CASSPPGLAGDNEQFF
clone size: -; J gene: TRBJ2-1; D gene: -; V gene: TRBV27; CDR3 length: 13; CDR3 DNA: TGTGCCAGCAGGTTACTAGCTGGCAATGAGCAGTTCTTC; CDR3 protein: CASRLLAGNEQFF
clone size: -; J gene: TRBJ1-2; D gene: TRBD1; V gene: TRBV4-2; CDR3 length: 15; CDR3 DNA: TGTGCCAGCAGCCGCCCGGGACAGGGTTGGGGTGGCTACACCTTC; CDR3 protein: CASSRPGQGWGGYTF
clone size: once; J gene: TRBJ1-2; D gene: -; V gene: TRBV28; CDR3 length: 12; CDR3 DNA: TGTGCCAGCAGATCAGGGTTCGATGGCTACACCTTC; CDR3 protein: CASRSGFDGYTF
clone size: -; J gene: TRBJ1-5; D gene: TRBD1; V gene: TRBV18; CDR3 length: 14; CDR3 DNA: TGTGCCAGCTCACTGGACAGGGATAATCAGCCCCAGCATTTT; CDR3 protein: CASSLDRDNQPQHF
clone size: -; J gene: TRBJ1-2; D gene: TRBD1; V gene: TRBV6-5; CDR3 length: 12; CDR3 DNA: TGTGCCAGCAGTCGGGACAGCTATGGCTACACCTTC; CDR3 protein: CASSRDSYGYTF
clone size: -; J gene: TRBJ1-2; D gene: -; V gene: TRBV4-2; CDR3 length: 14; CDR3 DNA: TGTGCCAGCAGCCCTGCCGGGGCCGACTATGGCTACACCTTC; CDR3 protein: CASSPAGADYGYTF
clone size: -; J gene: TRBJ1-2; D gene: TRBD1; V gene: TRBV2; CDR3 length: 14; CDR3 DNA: TGTGCCAGCAGTTCGGGACAGGGATACTATGGCTACACCTTC; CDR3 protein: CASSSGQGYYGYTF
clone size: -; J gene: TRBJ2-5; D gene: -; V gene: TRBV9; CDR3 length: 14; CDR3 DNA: TGTGCCAGCAGCGGGGGGGACCTGGGCGAGACCCAGTACTTC; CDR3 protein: CASSGGDLGETQYF
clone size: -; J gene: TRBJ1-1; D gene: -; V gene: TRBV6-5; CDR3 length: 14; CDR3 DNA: TGTGCCAGCAGTTGGGCCGGGTCTACTTCAGGAGCTTTCTTT; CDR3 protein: CASSWAGSTSGAFF
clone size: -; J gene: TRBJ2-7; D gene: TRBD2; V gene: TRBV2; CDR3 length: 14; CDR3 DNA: TGTGCCAGCAGTGGACTAGCGGGAGTAAACGAGCAGTACTTC; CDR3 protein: CASSGLAGVNEQYF
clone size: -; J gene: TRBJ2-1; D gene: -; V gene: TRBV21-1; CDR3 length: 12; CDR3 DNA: TGTGCCAGCGGGGGATTAACCAATGAGCAGTTCTTC; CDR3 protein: CASGGLTNEQFF
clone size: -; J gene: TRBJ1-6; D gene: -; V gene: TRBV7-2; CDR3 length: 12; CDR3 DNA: TGTGCCAGCAGCTCCCCAGCATCACCCCTCCACTTT; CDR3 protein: CASSSPASPLHF
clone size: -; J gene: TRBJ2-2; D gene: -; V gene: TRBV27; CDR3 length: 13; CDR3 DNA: TGTGCCAGCAGTTTGTCCTACACCGGGGAGCTGTTTTTT; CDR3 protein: CASSLSYTGELFF
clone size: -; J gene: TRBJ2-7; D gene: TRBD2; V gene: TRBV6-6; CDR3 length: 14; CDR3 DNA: TGTGCCAGCAGTTACGGCGGGAGAGGGTACGAGCAGTACTTC; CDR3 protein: CASSYGGRGYEQYF
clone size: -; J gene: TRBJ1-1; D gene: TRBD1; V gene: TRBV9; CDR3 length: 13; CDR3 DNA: TGTGCCAGCAGCGTCCGACAGGGGACTGAAGCTTTCTTT; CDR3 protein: CASSVRQGTEAFF
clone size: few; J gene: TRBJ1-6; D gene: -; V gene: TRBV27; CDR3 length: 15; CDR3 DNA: TGTGCCAGCAGTTTATCGGGGGATTGGAATTCACCCCTCCACTTT; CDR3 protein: CASSLSGDWNSPLHF
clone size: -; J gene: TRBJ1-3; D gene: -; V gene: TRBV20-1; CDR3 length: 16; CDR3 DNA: TGCAGTGCTAGTAACCGTTGGGCCGATCAAGGAAACACCATATATTTT; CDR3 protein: CSASNRWADQGNTIYF
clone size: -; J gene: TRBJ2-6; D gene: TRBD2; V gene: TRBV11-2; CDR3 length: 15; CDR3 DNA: TGTGCCAGCAGCCCCGGACTAGCTGGGGCCAACGTCCTGACTTTC; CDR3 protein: CASSPGLAGANVLTF
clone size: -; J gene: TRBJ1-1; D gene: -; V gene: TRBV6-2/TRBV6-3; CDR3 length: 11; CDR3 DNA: TGTGCCAGCAGTTACCCGACTGAAGCTTTCTTT; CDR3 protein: CASSYPTEAFF
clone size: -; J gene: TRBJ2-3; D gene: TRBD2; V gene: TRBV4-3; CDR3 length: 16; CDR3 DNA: TGCGCCAGCAGCCAAGGGACTAGCGGGAACACAGATACGCAGTATTTT; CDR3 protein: CASSQGTSGNTDTQYF
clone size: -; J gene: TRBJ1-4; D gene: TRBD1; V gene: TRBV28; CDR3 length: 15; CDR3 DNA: TGTGCCAGCAGTTTTAGACAGGGGCTTAATGAAAAACTGTTTTTT; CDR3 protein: CASSFRQGLNEKLFF
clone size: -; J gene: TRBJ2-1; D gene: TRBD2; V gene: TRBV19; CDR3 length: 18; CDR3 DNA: TGTGCCAGTAGTAAGGGACTAGCGGGGGGGAGCTCCTACAATGAGCAGTTCTTC; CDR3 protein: CASSKGLAGGSSYNEQFF
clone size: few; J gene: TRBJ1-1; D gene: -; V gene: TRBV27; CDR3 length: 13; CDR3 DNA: TGTGCCAGCATGGAGTTTGTGGGCACTGAAGCTTTCTTT; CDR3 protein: CASMEFVGTEAFF
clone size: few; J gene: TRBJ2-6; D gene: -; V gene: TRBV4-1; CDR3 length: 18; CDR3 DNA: TGCGCCAGCAGCCAAGCCCAGGGACTTAGTTCTGGGGCCAACGTCCTGACTTTC; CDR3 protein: CASSQAQGLSSGANVLTF
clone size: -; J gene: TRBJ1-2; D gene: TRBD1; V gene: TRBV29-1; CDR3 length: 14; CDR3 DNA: TGCAGCGTCCCTCGGACAGGGGGAGGTGGGGGCTACACCTTC; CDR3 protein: CSVPRTGGGGGYTF
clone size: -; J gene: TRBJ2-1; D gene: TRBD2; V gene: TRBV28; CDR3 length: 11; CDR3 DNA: TGTGCCGCACGCGGGGGCAATGAGCAGTTCTTC; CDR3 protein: CAARGGNEQFF
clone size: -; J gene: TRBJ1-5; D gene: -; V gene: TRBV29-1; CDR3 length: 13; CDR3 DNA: TGCAGCGTTGAAGTGGCAGCCGCCCAGCCCCAGCATTTT; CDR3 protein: CSVEVAAAQPQHF
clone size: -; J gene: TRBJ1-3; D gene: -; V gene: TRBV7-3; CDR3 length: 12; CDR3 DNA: TGTGCCAGCAGCTCGGATCGGAACACCATATATTTT; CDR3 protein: CASSSDRNTIYF
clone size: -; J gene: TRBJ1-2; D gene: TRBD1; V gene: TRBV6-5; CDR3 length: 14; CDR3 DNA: TGTGCCAGCAGGGGGACAGGGGAGCTAGAGGGCTACACCTTC; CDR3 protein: CASRGTGELEGYTF
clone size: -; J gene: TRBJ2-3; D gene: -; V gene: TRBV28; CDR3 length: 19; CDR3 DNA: TGTGCCAGCAGTTCTCCAGGGGGGAGATCGACTAGCAGCACAGATACGCAGTATTTT; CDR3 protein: CASSSPGGRSTSSTDTQYF
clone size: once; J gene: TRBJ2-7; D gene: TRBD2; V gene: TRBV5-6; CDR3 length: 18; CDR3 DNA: TGTGCCAGCAGCTTGTTGCAGACTAGCGGGAGGAGGTCCTACGAGCAGTACTTC; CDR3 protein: CASSLLQTSGRRSYEQYF
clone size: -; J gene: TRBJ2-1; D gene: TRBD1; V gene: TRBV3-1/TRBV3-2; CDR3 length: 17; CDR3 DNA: TGTGCCAGCAGCGAACAGGGGGGTCTAAAAAATTACAATGAGCAGTTCTTC; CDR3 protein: CASSEQGGLKNYNEQFF